This TCR beta chain was observed in a study of CD8 T cells in ankylosing spondylitis (dated by TCRdb to 2017 to 2019). General notes on the study: The study profiled T cell receptor beta repertoires in healthy donors and ankylosing spondylitis patients to find disease-linked TCR variants. In total, the full study cohort was made up of some 110 healthy donors and 25 to 30 ankylosing spondylitis patients. Samples of peripheral blood were taken, and for ankylosing spondylitis patients, synovial fluid was collected as well. Points the paper makes about the study in general: A TCR beta motif made up of several highly homologous amino acid variants appeared to be characteristic of blood from ankylosing spondylitis patients. The disease-linked clones showed a CD8+ phenotype and occurred at relatively low frequencies in peripheral blood. Some motif variants had previously been reported in the synovial fluid and blood of reactive arthritis patients, which suggests shared mechanisms of disease initiation. Significant enrichment of the disease-linked clones was reported in matched synovial fluid samples from ankylosing spondylitis patients.

CDR1 and CDR2 (ENHRY, SYGVKD) derive from the germline V gene. Trimming takes 4 bases from V and 5 bases from J, and the germline ends sit 8 bases apart. Including the terminal cysteine and phenylalanine, the CDR3 comprises 13 residues. Only CDR3 DNA is held: 39 bases, read in frame from base 1. The run used an Illumina HiSeq 2500. Quantitative 5'-RACE with molecular barcodes was the method used to prepare the TCR beta libraries. For the original study's pipeline: A new computational method based on a probabilistic model of VDJ rearrangement was used to identify disease-linked TCR variants. The public reads were reprocessed in TCRdb via fastp at Q25 and MiXCR, keeping in-frame beta chains. Each CDR3 protein gets just one entry, which takes the most common genes and DNA from the rows behind it. These V and J calls derive from TCRdb rather than the authors' analysis. Here the sample has roughly 120,000 distinct CDR3 sequences; roughly an eighth occur a single time. 3% of the sample is taken by the ten largest.

With respect to this clonotype: It lacks a known antigen. Nothing much larger sits one base from this clone, and base qualities are not available.

Recombination linked TRBV10-3 to TRBJ1-4, with no confidently assigned D gene. Sequencing was carried out using blood, either unsorted or a sorted T cell fraction (not recorded which). The clonotype was recovered from a female donor with ankylosing spondylitis or in good health (not recorded which). The DNA sequence reads TGTGCCATCAGTGGGGGAGAGAATGAAAAACTGTTTTTT. Protein translation: CAISGGENEKLFF.